Following are 10 T cell receptor beta chains from one sample sequenced in a study of blood T cell repertoires in COVID-19. Generated by immunoSEQ multiplex PCR, the TCRdb table keeps only in-frame clones and is missing some. The sample lists about 280,000 clones, around 90% occurring once. The sample comprised peripheral blood. The receptors shown here come from a woman in her forties or fifties who had recovered from COVID-19.

This chain joins TRBV5-6 and TRBJ2-7, with 7 bases lining up with TRBD1. This CDR3 comprises 17 residues. V trimming: 5 bases; J trimming: 2 bases; junction bases outside the gene matches: 16. Germline values: CDR1 SGHDT, CDR2 YYEEEE. CDR3 DNA: TGTGCCAGCAGTCGGACTGGGTTTACAGGGGTTCCCTACGAGCAGTACTTC. As protein: CASSRTGFTGVPYEQYF. Complete variable domain (other parts from reference TRBV5-6 and TRBJ2-7): DAGVTQSPTHLIKTRGQQVTLRCSPKSGHDTVSWYQQALGQGPQFIFQYYEEEERQRGNFPDRFSGHQFPNYSSELNVNALLLGDSALYLCASSRTGFTGVPYEQYFGPGTRLTVT.

CDR3 sequence: CASSPGNGEVYGYTF. DNA for the CDR3: TGTGCCAGCAGCCCGGGAAATGGGGAAGTCTATGGCTACACCTTC. The chain employs TRBV9 and TRBJ1-2; D is ambiguous. V was clipped by 4 bases and J by 4 bases, with 17 bases between them. Germline V gives CDR1 SGDLS, CDR2 YYNGEE. CDR3 length: 15 residues.

The rearrangement joins TRBV4-3 to TRBJ2-2, with a tentative D call TRBD2 (6 bases). Germline lookup yields CDR1 LGHNA and CDR2 YSLEER. The CDR3 covers 16 residues. V was pared by 0 bases and J by 0 bases, with 8 bases between. CDR3 coding DNA: TGCGCCAGCAGCCAAGACTGGGGGGCGAACACCGGGGAGCTGTTTTTT. Amino acids: CASSQDWGANTGELFF.

The chain links TRBV7-2 to TRBJ1-2, with 11 positions matching TRBD1. Germline values: CDR1 SGHTA, CDR2 FQGNSA. J gave up 2 bases and V 5 bases, and 7 bases lay outside the gene matches. The length of the CDR3 is 16 residues. The CDR3 spells CASSPWTGGMNYGYTF. CDR3 coding DNA: TGTGCCAGCAGCCCCTGGACAGGGGGCATGAACTATGGCTACACCTTC.

V is TRBV7-2 and J is TRBJ2-3; 7 bases line up with TRBD2. Germline values: CDR1 SGHTA, CDR2 FQGNSA. Trimming cost V 6 bases and J 11 bases; bases outside gene matches: 14. This CDR3 spans 14 amino acids. CDR3 nucleotide sequence: TGTGCCAGCAGATCGATGAGGGAGGGCCGTTTGCAGTATTTT. It yields the protein CASRSMREGRLQYF.

This CDR3 reads CAWGTGYNQPQHF. DNA for the CDR3: TGTGCCTGGGGGACAGGGTACAACCAGCCCCAGCATTTT. V and J are TRBV30 and TRBJ1-5; 9 positions match TRBD1. CDR1 and CDR2 from the germline V gene are GTSNPN and SVGIG (reference sequence). Losses at the gene ends were 5 bases for V and 7 bases for J; bases not matched to a gene: 6. This CDR3 spans 13 amino acids.

The chain carries TRBV28 and TRBJ2-1; 11 bases are a match to TRBD2. The germline V gene encodes CDR1 MDHEN and CDR2 SYDVKM. The CDR3 runs 16 residues. Unmatched junction bases numbered 9, after V lost 6 bases and J lost 5 bases. CDR3 bases: TGTGCCAGCAGAGCTAGCGGGAGGTTTTCCCACAATGAGCAGTTCTTC. Encoded protein: CASRASGRFSHNEQFF.

The J gene is TRBJ2-2, the V gene TRBV5-4; 10 bases line up with TRBD2. The germline V gene encodes CDR1 SGHNT and CDR2 YYREEE (reference sequence). This CDR3 has 17 amino acids. The V gene end was trimmed by 6 bases and the J gene end by 5 bases; junction bases not matched to a gene: 13. Written as DNA, the CDR3 is TGTGCCAGCAATAGCCTCAGCGGGGGGGCCGCGACCGGGGAGCTGTTTTTT. This gives the protein CASNSLSGGAATGELFF.

J is TRBJ1-1 and V is TRBV7-2; 7 bases map to TRBD1. Trimming at V came to 6 bases and at J to 0 bases, leaving 16 bases not matched to a gene. CDR1 and CDR2 (germline): SGHTA, FQGNSA. This CDR3 is built from 18 residues. CDR3 nucleotide sequence: TGTGCCAGCAGTCCCCTCTTTGACAGGGTTGTTTTGAACACTGAAGCTTTCTTT. Translation gives CASSPLFDRVVLNTEAFF.

CDR3 protein: CASSLTGYEQYF. CDR3 in DNA: TGTGCCAGCAGTTTAACAGGCTACGAGCAGTACTTC. The V and J genes are TRBV28 and TRBJ2-7, with TRBD1 as a possible D gene (5 bases). Trimming cost V 2 bases and J 3 bases, with 5 bases left between them. CDR3 length: 12 amino acids. From germline, CDR1 is MDHEN and CDR2 SYDVKM.